This T cell receptor beta chain was documented in a study of graft-versus-host responses after intestinal transplantation. About the study: Tacrolimus plus steroids were given to all recipients for roughly three years, preceded by anti-thymocyte globulin induction.

Study results and caveats: After transplant, early declines in HvG clones were associated with peak levels of circulating GvH clones.

Remarks on this clone: Its antigen is unidentified.

TCRdb's table, derived via immunoSEQ multiplex PCR, lists solely in-frame clones and lacks some. The data show 40,000 to 55,000 clones, roughly 95% seen once. V lost 1 base and J 4 bases, leaving 11 bases between the germline ends. Germline CDR1 MDHEN, CDR2 SYDVKM. The CDR3 has 15 residues. The sample in question was unstimulated CD8+ T cells sorted from spleen or lymph node cells, obtained before transplant. The receptor's source is a human donor who was the organ donor for an intestinal transplant. The chain couples TRBV28 to TRBJ1-5; D gene unclear. CDR3 bases: TGTGCCAGCAGTTTATTCGTGCAGGTGAATCAGCCCCAGCATTTT. This translates into CASSLFVQVNQPQHF.